The source of this TCR beta chain is a study of T cells in Graves' hyperthyroidism and ophthalmopathy (dated by TCRdb to between 2018 and 2020). Regarding the research as a whole: Peripheral blood was collected at initial diagnosis, before any treatment. To identify distinguishing TCR V-J signatures, a discovery cohort of around 100 patients was used, comprising 40 to 45 with Graves' ophthalmopathy and some 60 with stable Graves' hyperthyroidism. Prospective prediction of ophthalmopathy was tested in an independent validation cohort of approximately 18 hyperthyroidism patients and 17 patients who later progressed to ophthalmopathy. The approximately 100 discovery patients were randomly split 7:3 into training and test sets. In addition, the study compared T-cell repertoires in thyroid tissue and in blood from several Graves' hyperthyroidism patients. After sampling, hyperthyroidism patients received methimazole starting at 30 mg daily, and ophthalmopathy patients received high-dose intravenous methylprednisolone. The paper reports TCR Vbeta CDR3 sequencing of over 120 peripheral blood samples: around 45 ophthalmopathy, under 85 hyperthyroidism and around 17 progressor patients. On the study overall, not on this receptor specifically: Sample size was not statistically predetermined, and investigators were not blinded to group allocation. In cross-validation, a model built on a 13 V-J signature told ophthalmopathy apart from stable hyperthyroidism with just under 90% sensitivity and approximately 81% specificity, and in testing the same model reached 80%/75%. Most expanded thyroid clonotypes (frequency above 0.001) were also found in blood, which suggests that blood repertoires may mirror thyroid immune responses. In validation, the model predicted progression to ophthalmopathy with 55% to 71% sensitivity and approximately 74% specificity, a median of approximately 6.5 months before onset.

The table lists this clonotype with a few counts. Its antigen remains unidentified. One base away there is no much larger clone; base qualities are not given. The TCR beta CDR3 regions were amplified from the RNA transcripts. The TCR CDR3 was subjected to a first round of RT-PCR using the HTBI primer set and the Qiagen OneStep RT-PCR kit. Libraries were constructed in a second round of multiplex PCR, after which size selection and purification were performed. Paired-end sequencing of the libraries was performed with 100 bp reads on an Illumina HiSeq2000. In the authors' own workflow: SOAPnuke was used to process the raw data, throwing out any read that contained adapters or uncalled bases, had a mean Phred below 15, or lacked an exact constant-primer or identifier match. COPE v1.2.5 was used to merge the high-quality paired reads, and each unique nucleotide sequence was defined as a clonotype. Clonotypes were aligned to IMGT TRBV, TRBD and TRBJ reference segments using MiTCR v1.1. Only V-J combinations with frequency above 0.0001, covering 99% to 99.2% of repertoires, were analysed. A TCS score was defined as the ratio of F50 (clonal expansion) to E x V (chaos), with BLOSUM62-based TCRdist applied between CDR3 peptides within each V-J. Welch's t-statistics and random forest reduced roughly 530 V-J features to roughly 13, which were used in a naive Bayes classifier (R e1071). In TCRdb, the public reads were trimmed at Q25 with fastp and aligned with MiXCR, with productive beta chains retained. Each CDR3 protein appears once, grouped with its most common genes and DNA. These V and J calls rely on TCRdb rather than the paper's analysis. Present in this sample are 300,000 to 400,000 distinct CDR3 sequences, about 14% of which were seen just once. Jointly, the top ten make up about 18% of the sample.

Including cysteine and phenylalanine, the CDR3 has 15 amino acids. The entry retains the CDR3 DNA only, 45 bases that are in frame from base 1. V and J lose 4 bases and 3 bases, and a span of 15 bases separates them. The germline V gene provides CDR1 MNHNS and CDR2 SASEGT. Ophthalmopathy patients had moderately to severely active disease, Clinical Activity Score of at least 3, NOSPECS grade of at least 4, and duration under 3 months. Exclusion was applied to patients with uncontrolled infections, other autoimmune diseases, pregnancy or lactation. Diagnoses were based on clinical symptoms, serum thyroxine and TRAb, thyroid ultrasound and orbital computed tomography. PBMCs were isolated from more than 9 ml of fresh peripheral blood by Ficoll-Paque density gradient centrifugation. Trizol reagent was used to extract total RNA, and RNA quality was then checked on an Agilent 2100 Bioanalyzer.

Sequencing was done on a sample of blood. Recombination linked TRBV6-1 to TRBJ1-1, and perhaps TRBD1 as D gene, on 5 matching bases. This TCR derives from a woman in her twenties or thirties with Graves' ophthalmopathy. Here the CDR3 is given as CASSAAEGLDTEAFF. Here is the DNA: TGTGCCAGCAGTGCAGCCGAGGGGTTGGACACTGAAGCTTTCTTT.